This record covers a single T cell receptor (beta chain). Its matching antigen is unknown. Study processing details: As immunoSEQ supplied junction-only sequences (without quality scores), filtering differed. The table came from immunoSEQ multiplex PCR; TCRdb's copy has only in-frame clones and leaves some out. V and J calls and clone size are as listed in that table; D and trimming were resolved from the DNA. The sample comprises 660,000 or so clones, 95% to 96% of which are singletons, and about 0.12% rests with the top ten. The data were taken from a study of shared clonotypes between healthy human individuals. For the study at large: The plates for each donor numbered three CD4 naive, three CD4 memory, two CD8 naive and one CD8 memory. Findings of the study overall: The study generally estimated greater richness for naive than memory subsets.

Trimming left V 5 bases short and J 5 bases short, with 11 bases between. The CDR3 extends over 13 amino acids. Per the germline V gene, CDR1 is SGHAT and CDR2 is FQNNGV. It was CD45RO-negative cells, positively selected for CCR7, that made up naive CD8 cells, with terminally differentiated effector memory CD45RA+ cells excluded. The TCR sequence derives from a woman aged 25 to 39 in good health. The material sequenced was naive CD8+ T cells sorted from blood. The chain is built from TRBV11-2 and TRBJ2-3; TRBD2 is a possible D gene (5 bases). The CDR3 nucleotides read TGTGCCAGCAGCCCCCCGCGGGTAGATACGCAGTATTTT. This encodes CASSPPRVDTQYF. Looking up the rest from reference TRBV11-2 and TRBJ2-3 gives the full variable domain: EAGVAQSPRYKIIEKRQSVAFWCNPISGHATLYWYQQILGQGPKLLIQFQNNGVVDDSQLPKDRFSAERLKGVDSTLKIQPAKLEDSAVYLCASSPPRVDTQYFGPGTRLTVL.